This T cell receptor (beta chain) was captured in a study of T cell repertoires in cytomegalovirus infection. Whole-study findings and limits: Cumulated frequencies of public TCR beta families served to identify carriers of CMV plus the relevant HLA.

Germline V gives CDR1 MDHEN, CDR2 SYDVKM. The CDR3 length is 14 residues. V lost 7 bases and J 5 bases, leaving 18 bases between the germline ends. In TCRdb, the reads were re-called with MiXCR into one record per CDR3 protein. The data contain 450,000 to 600,000 distinct CDR3 sequences, 11% of them singletons. This clonotype was seen repeatedly, ten times or more. Its specificity is unknown. Sequenced sample: PBMCs. The source is a human donor in good health (CMV status not recorded). Some clones in this sample may be carry-over from other donors' samples. The V and J genes are TRBV28 and TRBJ2-7; D gene ambiguous. The DNA for the CDR3 is TGTGCCAGCATATCCCTTACCGCGGCCCACGAGCAGTACTTC. It yields the protein CASISLTAAHEQYF.